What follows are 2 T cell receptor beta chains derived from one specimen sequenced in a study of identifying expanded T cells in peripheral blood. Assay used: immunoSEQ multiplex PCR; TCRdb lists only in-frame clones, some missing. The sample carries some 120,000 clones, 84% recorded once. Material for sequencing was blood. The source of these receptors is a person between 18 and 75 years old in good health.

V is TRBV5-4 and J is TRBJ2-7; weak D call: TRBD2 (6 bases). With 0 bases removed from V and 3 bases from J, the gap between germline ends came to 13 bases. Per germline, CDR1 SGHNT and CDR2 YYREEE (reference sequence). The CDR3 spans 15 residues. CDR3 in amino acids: CASSLGGLRGYEQYF. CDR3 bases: TGTGCCAGCAGCTTGGGAGGACTACGGGGCTACGAGCAGTACTTC.

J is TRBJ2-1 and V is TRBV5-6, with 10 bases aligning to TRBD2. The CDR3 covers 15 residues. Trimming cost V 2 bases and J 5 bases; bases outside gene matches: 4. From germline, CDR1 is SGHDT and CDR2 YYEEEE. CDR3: CASSFPLAGDNEQFF. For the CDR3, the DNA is TGTGCCAGCAGCTTTCCCCTAGCGGGGGACAATGAGCAGTTCTTC.